This TCR beta chain is drawn from a study of blood T cell repertoires in COVID-19. Study summary: COVID-19 samples from acute and convalescent phases originated in the United States, Italy and Spain. Sources were T cells, B-cell-depleted T cells, or PBMCs; the material itself was cDNA or gDNA.

In the original analysis: Amplification with reference gene primers provided the estimates of nucleated cell counts. Measured with immunoSEQ multiplex PCR; TCRdb has only the in-frame clones, and not every one. V, J and clone size are taken as reported in that table, and D and trimming were inferred from the DNA itself. The sample yields approximately 120,000 clones, approximately 85% seen once. Sequencing was carried out using peripheral blood. This TCR came from an elderly woman with acute or convalescent COVID-19.

CDR3 protein: CASQTSSGNTIYF. DNA for the CDR3: TGTGCCTCACAGACCAGCTCTGGAAACACCATATATTTT. This chain connects TRBV12-3 or TRBV12-4 to TRBJ1-3; D not resolved. This CDR3 region has 13 residues. Trimming shortened V by 11 bases and J by 0 bases, and 11 bases separated the two germline ends.